This T cell receptor (beta chain) was obtained from a study of T cell responses to AZD1222 COVID-19 vaccine. The data were produced by immunoSEQ multiplex PCR, yet TCRdb's version contains in-frame clones alone and is incomplete. The data contain tens of thousands of clones, 80% to 90% of them singletons. From germline, CDR1 is MNHNY and CDR2 SVGAGI (reference sequence). The ends lost 3 bases at V and 2 bases at J; junction bases unmatched: 2. The length of the CDR3 is 15 residues. The origin of this receptor is an adult in good health. The J gene is TRBJ1-5, the V gene TRBV6-6; 9 nucleotides match TRBD1. Sample: peripheral blood, taken on day 0 of AZD1222 vaccination. For the CDR3, the DNA is TGTGCCAGCAGTTATAGACAGGGGGGCAATCAGCCCCAGCATTTT. Translated: CASSYRQGGNQPQHF.